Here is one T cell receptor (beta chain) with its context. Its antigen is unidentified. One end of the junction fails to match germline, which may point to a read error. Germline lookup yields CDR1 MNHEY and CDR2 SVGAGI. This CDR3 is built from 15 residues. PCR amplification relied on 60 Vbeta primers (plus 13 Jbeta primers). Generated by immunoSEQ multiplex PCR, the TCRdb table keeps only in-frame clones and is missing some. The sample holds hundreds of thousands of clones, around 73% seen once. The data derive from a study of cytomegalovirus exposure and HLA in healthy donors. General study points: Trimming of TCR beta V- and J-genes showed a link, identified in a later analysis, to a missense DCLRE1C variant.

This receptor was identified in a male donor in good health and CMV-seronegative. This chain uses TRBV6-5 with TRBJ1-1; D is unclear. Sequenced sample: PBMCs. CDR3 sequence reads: CASSIASLVKTEAFF. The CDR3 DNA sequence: TGTGCCAGCAGTATCGCGTCGTTGGTGAAAACTGAAGCTTTCTTT.